The entry that follows covers one T cell receptor beta chain sequence. This sample was included in a study of T cell changes during pregnancy in multiple sclerosis. Profiled with immunoSEQ multiplex PCR; TCRdb holds only in-frame clones, not every one. The table lists roughly 65,000 clones, roughly 89% of them singletons. From germline, CDR1 is SGHTA and CDR2 FQGTGA. The V gene lost 5 bases and the J gene lost 7 bases, with 23 bases spanning the gap. The CDR3 length is 16 residues. The V and J genes are TRBV7-3 and TRBJ1-2; possible D gene TRBD1, 6 bases. The sequencing used peripheral blood, collected in the third trimester of pregnancy. The origin of this receptor is a female donor in good health, enrolled as a control in a pregnancy study. As DNA, the CDR3 is TGTGCCAGCAGCCCCACGGGTCAGGGGAAGGTCTCTGGCTACACCTTC. Residues: CASSPTGQGKVSGYTF.